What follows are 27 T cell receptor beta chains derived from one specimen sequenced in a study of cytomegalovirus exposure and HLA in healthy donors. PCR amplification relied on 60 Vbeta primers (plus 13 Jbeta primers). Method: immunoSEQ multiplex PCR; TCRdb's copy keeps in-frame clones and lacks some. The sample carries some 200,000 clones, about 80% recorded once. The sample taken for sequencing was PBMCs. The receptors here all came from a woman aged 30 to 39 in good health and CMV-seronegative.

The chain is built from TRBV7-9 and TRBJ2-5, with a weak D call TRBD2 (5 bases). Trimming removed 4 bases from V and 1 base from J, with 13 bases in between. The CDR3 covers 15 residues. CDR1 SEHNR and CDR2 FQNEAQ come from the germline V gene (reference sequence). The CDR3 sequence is CASSSAFGVQETQYF. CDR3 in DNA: TGTGCCAGCAGCTCGGCTTTCGGGGTCCAAGAGACCCAGTACTTC. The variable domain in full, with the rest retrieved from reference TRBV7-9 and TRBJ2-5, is DTGVSQNPRHKITKRGQNVTFRCDPISEHNRLYWYRQTLGQGPEFLTYFQNEAQLEKSRLLSDRFSAERPKGSFSTLEIQRTEQGDSAMYLCASSSAFGVQETQYFGPGTRLLVL.

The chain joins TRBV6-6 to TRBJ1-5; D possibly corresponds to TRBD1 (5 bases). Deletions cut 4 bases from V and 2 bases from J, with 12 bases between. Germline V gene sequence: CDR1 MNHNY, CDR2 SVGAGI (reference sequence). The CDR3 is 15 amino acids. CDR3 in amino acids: CASSFGGTGNQPQHF. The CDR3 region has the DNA TGTGCCAGCAGTTTCGGGGGGACGGGCAATCAGCCCCAGCATTTT.

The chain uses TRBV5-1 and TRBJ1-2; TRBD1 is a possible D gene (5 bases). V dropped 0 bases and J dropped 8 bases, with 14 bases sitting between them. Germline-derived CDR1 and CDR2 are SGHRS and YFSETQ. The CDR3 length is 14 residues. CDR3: CASSLGRGLGGYTF. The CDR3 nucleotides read TGCGCCAGCAGCTTGGGACGGGGGTTGGGCGGCTACACCTTC.

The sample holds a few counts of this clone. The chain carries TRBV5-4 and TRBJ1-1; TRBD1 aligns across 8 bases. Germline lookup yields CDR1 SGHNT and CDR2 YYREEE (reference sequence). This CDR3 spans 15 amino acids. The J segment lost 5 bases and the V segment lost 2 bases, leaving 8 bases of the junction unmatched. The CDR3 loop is CASSFNRGVRTEAFF. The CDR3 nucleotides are TGTGCCAGCAGCTTCAACAGGGGGGTAAGAACTGAAGCTTTCTTT.

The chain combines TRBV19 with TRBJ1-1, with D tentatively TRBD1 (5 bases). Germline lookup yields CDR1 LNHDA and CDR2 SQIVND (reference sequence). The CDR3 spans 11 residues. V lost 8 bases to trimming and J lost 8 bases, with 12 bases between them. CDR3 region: CASGLDREAFF. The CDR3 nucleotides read TGTGCCAGTGGGCTCGACAGAGAAGCTTTCTTT.

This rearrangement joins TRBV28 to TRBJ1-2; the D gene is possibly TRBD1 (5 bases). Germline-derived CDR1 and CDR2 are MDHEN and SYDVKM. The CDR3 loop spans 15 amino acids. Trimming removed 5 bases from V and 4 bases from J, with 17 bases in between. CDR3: CASSPQPTEPYGYTF. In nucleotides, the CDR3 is TGTGCCAGCAGTCCTCAACCGACAGAGCCCTATGGCTACACCTTC.

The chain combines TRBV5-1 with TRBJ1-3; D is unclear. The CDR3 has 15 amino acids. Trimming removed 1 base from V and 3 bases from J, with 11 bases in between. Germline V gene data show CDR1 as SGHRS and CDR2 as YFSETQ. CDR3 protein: CASSLFSLSGNTIYF. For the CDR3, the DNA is TGCGCCAGCAGCTTGTTCTCTCTAAGTGGAAACACCATATATTTT.

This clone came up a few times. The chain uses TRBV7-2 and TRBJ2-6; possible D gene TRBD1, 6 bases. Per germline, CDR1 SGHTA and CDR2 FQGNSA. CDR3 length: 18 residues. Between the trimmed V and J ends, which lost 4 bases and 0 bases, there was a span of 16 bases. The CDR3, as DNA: TGTGCCAGCAGCTCCGGGACACCTGCCTTCTCTGGGGCCAACGTCCTGACTTTC. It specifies CASSSGTPAFSGANVLTF.

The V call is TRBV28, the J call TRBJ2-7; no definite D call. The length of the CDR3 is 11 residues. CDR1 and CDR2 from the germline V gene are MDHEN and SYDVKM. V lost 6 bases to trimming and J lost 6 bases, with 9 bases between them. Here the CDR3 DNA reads TGTGCCAGCAGCCTCCGGGTCGAGCAGTACTTC. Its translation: CASSLRVEQYF.

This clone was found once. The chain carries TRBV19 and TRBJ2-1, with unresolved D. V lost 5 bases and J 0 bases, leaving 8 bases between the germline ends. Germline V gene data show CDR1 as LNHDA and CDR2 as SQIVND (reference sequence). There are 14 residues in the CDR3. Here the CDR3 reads CASSLASSYNEQFF. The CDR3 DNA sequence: TGTGCCAGTAGTCTGGCAAGCTCCTACAATGAGCAGTTCTTC.

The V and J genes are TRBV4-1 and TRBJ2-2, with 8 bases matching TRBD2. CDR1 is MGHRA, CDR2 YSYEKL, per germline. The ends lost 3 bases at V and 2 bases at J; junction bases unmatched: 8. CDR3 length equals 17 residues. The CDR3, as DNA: TGCGCCAGCAGCCAGCCAAAAGCGGGGGTAAACACCGGGGAGCTGTTTTTT. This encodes CASSQPKAGVNTGELFF.

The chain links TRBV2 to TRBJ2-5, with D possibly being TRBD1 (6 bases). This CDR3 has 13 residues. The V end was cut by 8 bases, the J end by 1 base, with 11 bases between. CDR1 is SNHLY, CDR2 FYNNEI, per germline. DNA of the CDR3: TGTGCCAGCCGACAGGATTTCCAAGAGACCCAGTACTTC. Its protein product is CASRQDFQETQYF.

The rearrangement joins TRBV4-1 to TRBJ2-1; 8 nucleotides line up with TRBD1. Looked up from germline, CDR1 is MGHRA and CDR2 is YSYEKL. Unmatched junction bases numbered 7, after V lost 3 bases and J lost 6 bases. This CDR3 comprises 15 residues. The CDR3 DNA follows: TGCGCCAGCAGCCAGAGAACTGGGACAGGCAATGAGCAGTTCTTC. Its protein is CASSQRTGTGNEQFF.

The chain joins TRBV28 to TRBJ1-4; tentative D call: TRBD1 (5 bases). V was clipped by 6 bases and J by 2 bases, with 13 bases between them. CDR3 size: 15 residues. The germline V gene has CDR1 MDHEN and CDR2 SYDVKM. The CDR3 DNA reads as TGTGCCAGCAGCCATCAGGGATGGACTAATGAAAAACTGTTTTTT. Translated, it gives CASSHQGWTNEKLFF.

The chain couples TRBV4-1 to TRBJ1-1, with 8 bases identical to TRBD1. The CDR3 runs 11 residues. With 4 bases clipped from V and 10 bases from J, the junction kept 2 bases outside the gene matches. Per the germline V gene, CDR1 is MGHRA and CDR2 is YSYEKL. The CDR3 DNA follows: TGCGCCAGCAGCCTCGGACAGGGAGCTTTCTTT. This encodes CASSLGQGAFF.

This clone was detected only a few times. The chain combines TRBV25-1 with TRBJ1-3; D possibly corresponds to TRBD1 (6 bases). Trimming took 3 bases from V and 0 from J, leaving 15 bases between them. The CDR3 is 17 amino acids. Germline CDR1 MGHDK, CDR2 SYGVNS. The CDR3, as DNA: TGTGCCAGCAGTGAGGGGATCGACAGGTACTCTGGAAACACCATATATTTT. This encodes CASSEGIDRYSGNTIYF.

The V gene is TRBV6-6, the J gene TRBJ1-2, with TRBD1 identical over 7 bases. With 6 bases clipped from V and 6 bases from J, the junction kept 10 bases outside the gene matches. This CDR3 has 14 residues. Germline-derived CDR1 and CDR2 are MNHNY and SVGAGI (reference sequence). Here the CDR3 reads CASSSHTGEDGYTF. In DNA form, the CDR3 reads TGTGCCAGCAGCTCACATACAGGGGAGGATGGCTACACCTTC.

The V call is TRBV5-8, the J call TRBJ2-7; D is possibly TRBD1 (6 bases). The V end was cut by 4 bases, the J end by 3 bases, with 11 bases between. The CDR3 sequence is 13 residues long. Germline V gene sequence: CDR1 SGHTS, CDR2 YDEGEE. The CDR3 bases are TGTGCCAGCAGCCTGGGGGCAGACTACGAGCAGTACTTC. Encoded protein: CASSLGADYEQYF. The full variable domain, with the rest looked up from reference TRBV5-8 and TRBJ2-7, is EAGVTQSPTHLIKTRGQQATLRCSPISGHTSVYWYQQALGLGLQFLLWYDEGEERNRGNFPPRFSGRQFPNYSSELNVNALELEDSALYLCASSLGADYEQYFGPGTRLTVT.

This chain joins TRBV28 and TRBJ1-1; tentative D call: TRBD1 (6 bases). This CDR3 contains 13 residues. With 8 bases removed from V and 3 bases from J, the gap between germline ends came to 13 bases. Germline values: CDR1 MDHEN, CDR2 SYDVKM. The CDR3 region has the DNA TGTGCCAGCCGATTAGCAGGGGACACTGAAGCTTTCTTT. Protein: CASRLAGDTEAFF.

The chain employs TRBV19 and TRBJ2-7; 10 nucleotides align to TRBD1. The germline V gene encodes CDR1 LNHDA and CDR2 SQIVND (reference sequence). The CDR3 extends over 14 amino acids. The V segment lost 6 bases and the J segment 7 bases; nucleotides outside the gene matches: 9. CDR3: CASRPGQGFREQYF. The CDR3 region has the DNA TGTGCCAGTAGACCGGGACAGGGGTTTCGGGAGCAGTACTTC. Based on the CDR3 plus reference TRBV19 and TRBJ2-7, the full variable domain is DGGITQSPKYLFRKEGQNVTLSCEQNLNHDAMYWYRQDPGQGLRLIYYSQIVNDFQKGDIAEGYSVSREKKESFPLTVTSAQKNPTAFYLCASRPGQGFREQYFGPGTRLTVT.

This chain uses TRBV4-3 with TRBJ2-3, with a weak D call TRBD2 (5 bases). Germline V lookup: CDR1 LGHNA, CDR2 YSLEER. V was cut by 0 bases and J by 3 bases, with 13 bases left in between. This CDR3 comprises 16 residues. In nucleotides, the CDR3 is TGCGCCAGCAGCCAAGATACGGCGAGGGTTACAGATACGCAGTATTTT. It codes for CASSQDTARVTDTQYF.

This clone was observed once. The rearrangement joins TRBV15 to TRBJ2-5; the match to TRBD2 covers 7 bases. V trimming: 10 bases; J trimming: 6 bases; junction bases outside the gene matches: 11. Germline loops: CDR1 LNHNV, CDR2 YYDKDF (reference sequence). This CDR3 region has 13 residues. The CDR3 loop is CAIAPTSVQTQYF. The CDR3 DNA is TGTGCCATCGCCCCAACTAGCGTACAGACCCAGTACTTC.

The CDR3: CASRGRGGDTGELFF. DNA for the CDR3: TGTGCCAGCAGAGGCCGGGGAGGGGACACCGGGGAGCTGTTTTTT. This chain connects TRBV7-9 to TRBJ2-2; 7 positions match TRBD2. Germline values: CDR1 SEHNR, CDR2 FQNEAQ (reference sequence). The CDR3 sequence is 15 residues long. With V trimmed by 6 bases and J by 3 bases, 7 bases remained unmatched. Variable domain in full (rest from reference TRBV7-9 and TRBJ2-2): DTGVSQNPRHKITKRGQNVTFRCDPISEHNRLYWYRQTLGQGPEFLTYFQNEAQLEKSRLLSDRFSAERPKGSFSTLEIQRTEQGDSAMYLCASRGRGGDTGELFFGEGSRLTVL.

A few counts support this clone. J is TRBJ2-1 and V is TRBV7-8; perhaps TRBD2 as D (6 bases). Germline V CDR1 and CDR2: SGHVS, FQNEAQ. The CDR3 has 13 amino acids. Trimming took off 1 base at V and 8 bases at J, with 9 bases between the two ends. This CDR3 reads CASSLGSSDEQFF. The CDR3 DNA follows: TGTGCCAGCAGCTTAGGATCTAGCGATGAGCAGTTCTTC. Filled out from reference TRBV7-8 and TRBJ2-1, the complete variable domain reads GAGVSQSPRYKVAKRGQDVALRCDPISGHVSLFWYQQALGQGPEFLTYFQNEAQLDKSGLPSDRFFAERPEGSVSTLKIQRTQQEDSAVYLCASSLGSSDEQFFGPGTRLTVL.

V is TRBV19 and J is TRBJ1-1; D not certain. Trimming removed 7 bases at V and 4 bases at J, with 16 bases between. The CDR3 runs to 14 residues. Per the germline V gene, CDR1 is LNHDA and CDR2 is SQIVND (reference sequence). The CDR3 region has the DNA TGTGCCAGTAAGACTGAGCTGGGGAGCACTGAAGCTTTCTTT. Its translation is CASKTELGSTEAFF. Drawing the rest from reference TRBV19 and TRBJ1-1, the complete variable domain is DGGITQSPKYLFRKEGQNVTLSCEQNLNHDAMYWYRQDPGQGLRLIYYSQIVNDFQKGDIAEGYSVSREKKESFPLTVTSAQKNPTAFYLCASKTELGSTEAFFGQGTRLTVV.

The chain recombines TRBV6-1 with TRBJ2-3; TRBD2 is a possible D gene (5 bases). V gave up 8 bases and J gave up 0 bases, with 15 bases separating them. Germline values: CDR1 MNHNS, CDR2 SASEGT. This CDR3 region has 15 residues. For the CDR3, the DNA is TGTGCCAGCGCGGCAGGACTTTCTAGCACAGATACGCAGTATTTT. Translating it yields CASAAGLSSTDTQYF.

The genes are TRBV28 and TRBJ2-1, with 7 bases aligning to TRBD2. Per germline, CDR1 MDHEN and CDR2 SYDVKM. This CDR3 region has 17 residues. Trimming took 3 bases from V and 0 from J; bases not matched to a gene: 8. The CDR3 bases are TGTGCCAGCAGTTTGATCCCAGCGGGGAGCTCCTACAATGAGCAGTTCTTC. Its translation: CASSLIPAGSSYNEQFF.